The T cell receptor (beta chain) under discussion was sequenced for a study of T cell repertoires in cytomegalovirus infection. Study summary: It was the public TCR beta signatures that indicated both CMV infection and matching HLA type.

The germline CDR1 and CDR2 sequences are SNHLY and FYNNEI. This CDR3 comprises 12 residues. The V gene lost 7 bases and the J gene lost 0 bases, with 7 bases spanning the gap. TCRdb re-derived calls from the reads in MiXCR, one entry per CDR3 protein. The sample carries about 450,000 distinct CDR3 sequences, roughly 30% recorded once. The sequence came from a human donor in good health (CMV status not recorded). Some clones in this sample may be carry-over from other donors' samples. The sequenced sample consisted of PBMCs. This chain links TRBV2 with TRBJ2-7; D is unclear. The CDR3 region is CASKYSSYEQYF. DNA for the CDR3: TGTGCCAGCAAGTACTCCTCCTACGAGCAGTACTTC.